Below are 9 T cell receptor beta chains sequenced from a single sample in a study of identical twins. Each CDR3 protein is one row after TCRdb ran MiXCR on the 5' RACE reads. Of roughly 250,000 distinct CDR3 sequences listed, 7.5% were seen once; the top ten hold 5.4%. Separately, the same data were catalogued under a study of yellow fever vaccine responses in identical twins.

Source material: CD8+ T cells sorted from blood. The receptors shown here come from a woman younger than 30 in good health.

This clonotype was found many times. The chain has TRBV4-1 and TRBJ2-3; 7 nucleotides agree with TRBD2. The germline V gene has CDR1 MGHRA and CDR2 YSYEKL. The CDR3 has 15 residues. V lost 0 bases and J lost 4; bases outside the gene matches: 4. CDR3 DNA sequence: TGCGCCAGCAGCCAAGAGGGACTACCCCCAGATACGCAGTATTTT. Translated, it gives CASSQEGLPPDTQYF.

This clonotype has only a few counts. The chain's CDR3 is CASSPRRLAGANNEQFF. The CDR3 nucleotides read TGTGCCAGCAGCCCCCGTCGACTAGCGGGAGCGAACAATGAGCAGTTCTTC. The genes are TRBV7-8 and TRBJ2-1, with 12 positions matching TRBD2. From germline, CDR1 is SGHVS and CDR2 FQNEAQ. Unmatched junction bases numbered 10, after V lost 5 bases and J lost 5 bases. This CDR3 contains 17 residues.

The rearrangement joins TRBV5-1 to TRBJ2-1; 8 nucleotides match TRBD1. Germline values: CDR1 SGHRS, CDR2 YFSETQ. Trimming at V came to 5 bases and at J to 4 bases, leaving 11 bases not matched to a gene. The CDR3 spans 16 residues. In DNA, the CDR3 is TGCGCCAGCAGTCCGCTTCCGGGACAGGATTACAATGAGCAGTTCTTC. This codes for CASSPLPGQDYNEQFF.

The V call is TRBV10-3, the J call TRBJ2-2; 7 bases are shared with TRBD1. V lost 10 bases and J lost 5; bases outside the gene matches: 4. CDR3 length: 12 amino acids. The germline V gene encodes CDR1 ENHRY and CDR2 SYGVKD. The CDR3 is CATQTGTGELFF. CDR3 DNA sequence: TGTGCCACACAGACAGGGACCGGGGAGCTGTTTTTT.

The genes are TRBV20-1 and TRBJ2-1; D ambiguous. Germline V lookup: CDR1 DFQATT, CDR2 SNEGSKA (reference sequence). V was shortened by 1 base and J by 5 bases, with 12 bases between the two germline ends. The CDR3 is made up of 14 amino acids. The CDR3 DNA reads TGCAGTGCTAGAGGGTTGATAGACCACAATGAGCAGTTCTTC. Translating gives CSARGLIDHNEQFF.

This clonotype was picked up a small number of times. This chain uses TRBV6-5 with TRBJ2-1; either TRBD1 or TRBD2 may supply D (5 bases each). Germline CDR1 MNHEY, CDR2 SVGAGI. This CDR3 contains 16 residues. Trimming removed 2 bases at V and 4 bases at J, with 15 bases between. The CDR3 DNA reads TGTGCCAGCAGTTACGGTGGGACCGCTAAGTACAATGAGCAGTTCTTC. It yields the protein CASSYGGTAKYNEQFF.

This clonotype was counted many times. The rearrangement links TRBV19 to TRBJ2-3, with D unclear. There are 14 residues in the CDR3. Looked up from germline, CDR1 is LNHDA and CDR2 is SQIVND (reference sequence). Trimming removed 5 bases from V and 0 bases from J, with 9 bases in between. In DNA form, the CDR3 reads TGTGCCAGTAGTCCCGACGAAAGCACAGATACGCAGTATTTT. It encodes CASSPDESTDTQYF.

The sample holds many counts of this clonotype. The chain links TRBV15 to TRBJ2-3, with D perhaps matching TRBD1 (6 bases). The V and J ends lost 3 bases and 0 bases respectively, with 16 bases between them. The CDR3 consists of 17 residues. Germline V CDR1 and CDR2: LNHNV, YYDKDF (reference sequence). The CDR3 protein is CATSSETGTTSTDTQYF. For the CDR3, the DNA is TGTGCCACCAGCAGCGAAACCGGGACAACTAGCACAGATACGCAGTATTTT.

As to this clonotype: Possible read error: a much larger clone is one base away. The V and J genes are TRBV3-1 and TRBJ2-5, with 14 positions matching TRBD2. The CDR3 sequence is 20 residues long. From germline, CDR1 is LGHDT and CDR2 YNNKEL (reference sequence). CDR3 nucleotides: TGTGCCATCAGCACCCCTAACGCCGGGACTAGCGGGAGAGTGCGGGAGACCCAGTACTTC. It translates to CAISTPNAGTSGRVRETQYF.